This T cell receptor (beta chain) was recovered during a study of blood T cell repertoires in COVID-19. About the study: Sites across the United States, Italy and Spain contributed samples from acute and convalescent COVID-19. In each case, the material was cDNA or gDNA derived from T cells, B-cell-depleted T cells, or PBMCs.

As for this clone: One junction end does not reproduce the germline sequence, and a read error may be involved.

Sequenced by immunoSEQ multiplex PCR; TCRdb stores in-frame clones only, minus some. In the table there are about 260,000 clones, about 84% of which are singletons. This CDR3 has 15 residues. The V gene's germline CDR1 is SGHKS and CDR2 YYEKEE (reference sequence). Cohorts were assigned according to the clinical history that participants reported. The chain has TRBV5-5 and TRBJ2-7; D may be TRBD1 (6 bases). The sequence came from a woman aged 45-60 years who had recovered from COVID-19. The sample taken for sequencing was PBMCs or T cells enriched from blood (not recorded which). CDR3 protein: CASSFLGRGSSEQYF. As DNA, the CDR3 is TGTGCCAGCAGCTTTTTAGGCAGGGGATCCTCCGAGCAGTACTTC.